One and the same sample provided the 14 T cell receptor beta chains below, sequenced in a study of memory CD4+ T cells and cytomegalovirus serostatus. The sort gate was single viable CD3+CD4+CD8-CD45RO+ cells for memory CD4+ T cells. Data came from immunoSEQ multiplex PCR; TCRdb stores just in-frame clones and leaves some out. This sample has roughly 40,000 clones; about 73% occur once, and the top ten carry 0.6% to 0.95%. Sequenced: memory CD4+ T cells from blood. Receptors originate from an adult in good health and CMV-seronegative.

The rearrangement links TRBV7-2 to TRBJ2-2; D is perhaps TRBD2 (7 bases). V lost 5 bases and J lost 7, with 17 bases in between. In germline, CDR1 is SGHTA, CDR2 FQGNSA. This CDR3 is 15 amino acids long. This CDR3 is CASSGGWGGGGELFF. Here the CDR3 DNA reads TGTGCCAGCAGCGGAGGCTGGGGGGGCGGCGGGGAGCTGTTTTTT.

The V gene is TRBV19, the J gene TRBJ1-1; D ambiguous. The CDR3 has 14 residues. CDR1 and CDR2 from the germline V gene are LNHDA and SQIVND (reference sequence). The ends were cut back, 7 bases at V and 4 bases at J, with 16 bases in the middle. For the CDR3, the DNA is TGTGCCAGTACTCTGGGCCGGTTCGTCACTGAAGCTTTCTTT. Amino acid sequence: CASTLGRFVTEAFF.

This clone was picked up a small number of times. The chain links TRBV7-9 to TRBJ2-5; D possibly corresponds to TRBD2 (6 bases). The germline CDR1 and CDR2 sequences are SEHNR and FQNEAQ (reference sequence). Trimming stripped 11 bases from V and 1 base from J, with 11 bases between. The length of the CDR3 is 12 residues. This chain's CDR3 is CAGGVLQETQYF. DNA of the CDR3: TGTGCCGGCGGGGTTCTCCAAGAGACCCAGTACTTC. Full variable domain (rest looked up from reference TRBV7-9 and TRBJ2-5): DTGVSQNPRHKITKRGQNVTFRCDPISEHNRLYWYRQTLGQGPEFLTYFQNEAQLEKSRLLSDRFSAERPKGSFSTLEIQRTEQGDSAMYLCAGGVLQETQYFGPGTRLLVL.

This clone was seen a handful of times. The chain employs TRBV20-1 and TRBJ1-4, with D hard to call. Per the germline V gene, CDR1 is DFQATT and CDR2 is SNEGSKA (reference sequence). CDR3 length: 11 residues. Between the trimmed V and J ends, which lost 7 bases and 4 bases, there was a span of 7 bases. In nucleotides, the CDR3 is TGCAGTGTAGAGGATAATGAAAAACTGTTTTTT. Protein product: CSVEDNEKLFF.

The J gene is TRBJ2-5, the V gene TRBV11-2, with D unresolved. The CDR3 totals 14 residues. In germline, CDR1 is SGHAT, CDR2 FQNNGV. Trimming cost V 3 bases and J 0 bases, with 8 bases left between them. The CDR3 sequence: CASSFPGHQETQYF. Written as DNA, the CDR3 is TGTGCCAGCAGCTTTCCAGGACACCAAGAGACCCAGTACTTC.

This chain joins TRBV19 and TRBJ1-5; 7 bases map to TRBD1. CDR3 size: 13 residues. Germline CDR1 reads LNHDA; CDR2 reads SQIVND (reference sequence). The trim removed 5 bases at V and 7 bases at J, leaving 5 bases unmatched. In DNA, the CDR3 is TGTGCCAGTAGTTCGAGGGGGCTCCAGCCCCAGCATTTT. Its protein is CASSSRGLQPQHF.

The CDR3 region has the DNA TGTGCCAGCAGCCATTCGGGAGTGGGCGGGGAGCTGTTTTTT. Its protein is CASSHSGVGGELFF. The rearrangement joins TRBV13 to TRBJ2-2; the D gene is possibly TRBD2 (6 bases). The ends were cut back, 5 bases at V and 7 bases at J, with 14 bases in the middle. Looked up from germline, CDR1 is PRHDT and CDR2 is FYEKMQ (reference sequence). The CDR3 covers 14 residues.

This clone was seen more than once but under ten times. The V and J genes are TRBV5-1 and TRBJ1-4; TRBD1 matches at 10 bases. CDR3 length: 15 amino acids. Germline assignment: CDR1 SGHRS and CDR2 YFSETQ. With 1 base clipped from V and 8 bases from J, the junction kept 5 bases outside the gene matches. Here the CDR3 DNA reads TGCGCCAGCAGCTTGCAAGGGACAGGGGAAGAAAAACTGTTTTTT. It encodes CASSLQGTGEEKLFF.

V is TRBV5-4 and J is TRBJ1-3, with 10 positions matching TRBD1. The CDR3 has 17 amino acids. V gave up 2 bases and J gave up 4 bases; unmatched junction bases: 9. CDR1 and CDR2 (germline): SGHNT, YYREEE (reference sequence). The CDR3 is CASSFRRGQGSGNTIYF. The CDR3 DNA reads TGTGCCAGCAGCTTTCGACGGGGACAGGGGTCCGGAAACACCATATATTTT.

The chain is built from TRBV7-8 and TRBJ1-1; D is uncertain. Germline CDR1 is SGHVS and CDR2 is FQNEAQ. The CDR3 spans 14 residues. Trimming took 5 bases from V and 1 from J, leaving 11 bases between them. CDR3 residues: CASSPERRNTEAFF. In nucleotides, the CDR3 is TGTGCCAGCAGCCCCGAAAGGAGGAACACTGAAGCTTTCTTT. Based on the CDR3 plus reference TRBV7-8 and TRBJ1-1, the full variable domain is GAGVSQSPRYKVAKRGQDVALRCDPISGHVSLFWYQQALGQGPEFLTYFQNEAQLDKSGLPSDRFFAERPEGSVSTLKIQRTQQEDSAVYLCASSPERRNTEAFFGQGTRLTVV.

On this clone: A read error may produce the germline difference seen at one junction end. The chain carries TRBV19 and TRBJ1-2; maybe TRBD1 (5 bases). Germline CDR1 LNHDA, CDR2 SQIVND (reference sequence). CDR3 length: 12 amino acids. This CDR3 is CASSLRQRRAVF. The CDR3 nucleotides are TGTGCCAGTAGTCTCCGACAGAGGAGGGCCGTCTTC.

This sequence joins TRBV29-1 and TRBJ1-1; D ambiguous. CDR1 is SQVTM and CDR2 is ANQGSEA in the germline V gene. Trimming cost V 4 bases and J 4 bases, with 13 bases left between them. The CDR3 sequence is 13 residues long. The CDR3: CSVVRGAGTEAFF. DNA of the CDR3: TGCAGCGTTGTGCGGGGAGCGGGCACTGAAGCTTTCTTT. Drawing the rest from reference TRBV29-1 and TRBJ1-1, the complete variable domain is SAVISQKPSRDICQRGTSLTIQCQVDSQVTMMFWYRQQPGQSLTLIATANQGSEATYESGFVIDKFPISRPNLTFSTLTVSNMSPEDSSIYLCSVVRGAGTEAFFGQGTRLTVV.

The rearrangement links TRBV7-9 to TRBJ2-2; 7 bases match TRBD1. Germline V gene lookup returns CDR1 SEHNR and CDR2 FQNEAQ (reference sequence). This CDR3 has 14 residues. The J segment lost 4 bases and the V segment lost 5 bases, leaving 4 bases of the junction unmatched. The CDR3 sequence: CASSPDRVTGELFF. DNA for the CDR3: TGTGCCAGCAGCCCAGACAGGGTCACCGGGGAGCTGTTTTTT.

This clone was recorded once. The chain carries TRBV5-4 and TRBJ1-3, with unresolved D. Germline CDR1 is SGHNT and CDR2 is YYREEE (reference sequence). The CDR3 covers 15 residues. The ends were cut back, 2 bases at V and 5 bases at J, with 14 bases in the middle. CDR3 DNA sequence: TGTGCCAGCAGCTTTCGCAAGGGCGGACGAAACACCATATATTTT. Translation: CASSFRKGGRNTIYF. The full variable domain, its missing parts supplied by reference TRBV5-4 and TRBJ1-3, is ETGVTQSPTHLIKTRGQQVTLRCSSQSGHNTVSWYQQALGQGPQFIFQYYREEENGRGNFPPRFSGLQFPNYSSELNVNALELDDSALYLCASSFRKGGRNTIYFGEGSWLTVV.